This section outlines one T cell receptor beta chain sequence together with its context. Its matching antigen is unknown. A library of TCRbeta sequences, prepared with unique molecular identifiers, was generated. TCRdb independently ran MiXCR on the PCR reads; one entry per CDR3 protein. The table has roughly 120,000 distinct CDR3 sequences, about 9.3% seen once; the top ten hold around 35%. The source of the sample is a study of T-cell reconstitution after alpha-beta-depleted transplantation in children. V was shortened by 6 bases and J by 7 bases, with 18 bases between the two germline ends. This CDR3 spans 15 amino acids. Germline V gene data show CDR1 as MDHEN and CDR2 as SYDVKM. Whole-study findings and limits: Newly produced T cells mostly provided counts and TCRbeta diversity after one year, as hyperexpanded clones declined. Surviving thymic progenitors and recipient T cells were the source of high TCRbeta diversity at day 60 in some patients.

Sequencing was performed on PBMCs, taken before TCRalphabeta/CD19-depleted stem cell transplant. This sequence originates from a boy aged 2 to 10 with acute lymphoblastic leukemia, due to receive a stem cell transplant. The chain is built from TRBV28 and TRBJ2-2; the D gene is possibly TRBD2 (6 bases). This CDR3 is CASSLHSGVGGELFF. The CDR3 nucleotides are TGTGCCAGCAGCCTTCATTCGGGGGTTGGCGGGGAGCTGTTTTTT.